The TCR beta chain described here comes from a study of blood T cell repertoires in COVID-19. Study-wide context: From the United States, Italy and Spain came samples of acute and convalescent COVID-19. From T cells, B-cell-depleted T cells, or PBMCs came the material, which was cDNA or gDNA.

Trimming shortened V by 1 base and J by 3 bases, and 10 bases separated the two germline ends. CDR1 is MGHRA and CDR2 is YSYEKL in the germline V gene. This CDR3 contains 15 residues. Enrolment of Seattle patients took place during active infection, and they were followed longitudinally. Authors' processing steps: Amplification from reference gene primers served as the basis for estimated nucleated cell counts. Using immunoSEQ multiplex PCR, the repertoire was profiled, and TCRdb retains in-frame clones only, with some absent. V, J and clone size are those of that table, while D and trimming were read from the DNA. The data contain around 120,000 clones, around 90% of them singletons.

The rearrangement links TRBV4-1 to TRBJ1-5, with D tentatively TRBD1 (6 bases). Sequenced sample: peripheral blood. This TCR derives from a woman aged 55-70 years with COVID-19, enrolled during active disease. The CDR3 is CASSQVGQSNQPQHF. CDR3 nucleotides: TGCGCCAGCAGCCAAGTCGGACAGTCCAATCAGCCCCAGCATTTT.